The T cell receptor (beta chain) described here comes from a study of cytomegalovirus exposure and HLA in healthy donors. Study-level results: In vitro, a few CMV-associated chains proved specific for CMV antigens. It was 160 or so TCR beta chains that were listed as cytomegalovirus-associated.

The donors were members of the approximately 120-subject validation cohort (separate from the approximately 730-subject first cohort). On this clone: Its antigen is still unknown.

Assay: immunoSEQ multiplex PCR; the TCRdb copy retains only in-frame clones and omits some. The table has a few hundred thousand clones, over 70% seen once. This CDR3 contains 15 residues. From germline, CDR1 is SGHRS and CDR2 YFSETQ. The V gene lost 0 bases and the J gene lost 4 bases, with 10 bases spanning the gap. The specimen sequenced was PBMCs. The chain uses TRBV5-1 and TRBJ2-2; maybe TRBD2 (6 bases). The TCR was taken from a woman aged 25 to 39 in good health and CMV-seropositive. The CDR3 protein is CASSLGLGGTGELFF. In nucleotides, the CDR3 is TGCGCCAGCAGCTTGGGACTCGGGGGCACCGGGGAGCTGTTTTTT. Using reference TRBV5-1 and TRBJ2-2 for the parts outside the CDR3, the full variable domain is KAGVTQTPRYLIKTRGQQVTLSCSPISGHRSVSWYQQTPGQGLQFLFEYFSETQRNKGNFPGRFSGRQFSNSRSEMNVSTLELGDSALYLCASSLGLGGTGELFFGEGSRLTVL.